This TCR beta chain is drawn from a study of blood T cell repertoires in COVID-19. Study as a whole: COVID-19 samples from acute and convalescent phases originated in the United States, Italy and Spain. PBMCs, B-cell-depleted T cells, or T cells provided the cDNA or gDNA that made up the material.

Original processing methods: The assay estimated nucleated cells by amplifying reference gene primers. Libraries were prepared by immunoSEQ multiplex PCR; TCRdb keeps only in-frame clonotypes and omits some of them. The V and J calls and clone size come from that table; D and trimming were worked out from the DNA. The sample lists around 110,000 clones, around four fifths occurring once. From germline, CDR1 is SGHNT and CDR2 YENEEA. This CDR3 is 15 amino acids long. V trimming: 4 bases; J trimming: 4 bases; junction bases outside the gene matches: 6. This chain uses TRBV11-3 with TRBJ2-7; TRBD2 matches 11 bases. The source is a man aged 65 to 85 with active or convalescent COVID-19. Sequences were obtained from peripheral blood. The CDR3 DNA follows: TGTGCCAGCAGCTCCCCTGCTAGCGGGAGGTACGAGCAGTACTTC. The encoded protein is CASSSPASGRYEQYF.